This entry lists 23 T cell receptor beta chains sequenced from one sample in a study of blood T cell repertoires in COVID-19. Repertoires were generated with immunoSEQ multiplex PCR, while TCRdb's copy carries only in-frame clones and drops some. This table has about 110,000 clones, approximately 80% appearing once. Input material: peripheral blood. The receptors shown here come from a man in his 70s with active or convalescent COVID-19.

The V and J genes are TRBV14 and TRBJ2-1; TRBD2 matches 15 bases. Germline trimming cut 4 bases from V and 7 bases from J; bases unmatched to any gene: 8. This CDR3 has 17 residues. Germline CDR1 and CDR2: SGHDN and FVKESK. The CDR3 region is CASSPGLAGGLRNEQFF. CDR3 nucleotides: TGTGCCAGCAGCCCCGGACTAGCGGGAGGGCTGAGGAATGAGCAGTTCTTC.

The V gene is TRBV5-4, the J gene TRBJ1-2; D gene uncertain. CDR1 and CDR2 from the germline V gene are SGHNT and YYREEE (reference sequence). V was cut by 4 bases and J by 2 bases, with 18 bases left in between. The CDR3 loop spans 16 amino acids. The CDR3 nucleotides read TGTGCCAGCAGCCCGAACGGAGGCGATATAAACTATGGCTACACCTTC. Its translation: CASSPNGGDINYGYTF.

This clone was seen only a few times. This chain joins TRBV2 and TRBJ2-2; TRBD1 matches 8 bases. This CDR3 has 15 residues. Per germline, CDR1 SNHLY and CDR2 FYNNEI. Trimming cost V 6 bases and J 4 bases; bases outside gene matches: 7. The CDR3 here is CASREPGQVTGELFF. In DNA, the CDR3 is TGTGCCAGCAGAGAACCGGGACAGGTCACCGGGGAGCTGTTTTTT.

The chain couples TRBV19 to TRBJ1-4; TRBD1 matches 9 bases. This CDR3 region has 14 residues. Germline V lookup: CDR1 LNHDA, CDR2 SQIVND (reference sequence). V lost 11 bases and J lost 6; bases outside the gene matches: 10. CDR3 in DNA: TGTGCCTTAGTATACGGACAGGGGTATGAAAAACTGTTTTTT. Amino acids: CALVYGQGYEKLFF.

The chain carries TRBV18 and TRBJ1-2; 7 bases are shared with TRBD1. V trimming: 2 bases; J trimming: 0 bases; junction bases outside the gene matches: 9. Germline values: CDR1 KGHSH, CDR2 LQKENI. The CDR3 is 17 residues long. The CDR3 region has the DNA TGTGCCAGCTCACCAGGGACAGACAAAGCCACTAACTATGGCTACACCTTC. Amino acid sequence: CASSPGTDKATNYGYTF.

V is TRBV28 and J is TRBJ2-1; TRBD2 matches at 7 bases. Per germline, CDR1 MDHEN and CDR2 SYDVKM. CDR3 size: 14 residues. J lost 4 bases, V lost 3 bases, and 3 bases had no gene match. The CDR3 here is CASSFAGVYNEQFF. DNA for the CDR3: TGTGCCAGCAGTTTTGCGGGAGTGTACAATGAGCAGTTCTTC.

The chain uses TRBV3-1 (or the pseudogene TRBV3-2) and TRBJ2-5; 14 bases are a match to TRBD2. Germline CDR1 LGHDT, CDR2 YNNKEL (reference sequence). Trimming took 1 base from V and 4 from J; bases not matched to a gene: 5. The CDR3 runs to 17 residues. CDR3 coding DNA: TGTGCCAGCAGCCAAGGGAGACTAGCGGGAGGGGGAGAGACCCAGTACTTC. Translation: CASSQGRLAGGGETQYF.

The table lists this clone with many counts. The chain couples TRBV5-4 to TRBJ2-1; 13 bases map to TRBD2. The CDR3 consists of 15 residues. Germline CDR1 is SGHNT and CDR2 is YYREEE (reference sequence). After removal of 4 bases from V and 6 bases from J, the junction contained 4 bases not matched to a gene. The CDR3 sequence is CASSQLAGGINEQFF. CDR3 DNA: TGTGCCAGCAGCCAACTAGCGGGGGGGATCAATGAGCAGTTCTTC. Full variable domain (outside the CDR3, taken from reference TRBV5-4 and TRBJ2-1): ETGVTQSPTHLIKTRGQQVTLRCSSQSGHNTVSWYQQALGQGPQFIFQYYREEENGRGNFPPRFSGLQFPNYSSELNVNALELDDSALYLCASSQLAGGINEQFFGPGTRLTVL.

The chain couples TRBV18 to TRBJ2-5; tentative D call: TRBD2 (6 bases). Germline CDR1 reads KGHSH; CDR2 reads LQKENI. V lost 0 bases to trimming and J lost 5 bases, with 13 bases between them. This CDR3 is built from 15 residues. CDR3 nucleotide sequence: TGTGCCAGCTCACCACCGGGGGGAATCCGGGAGACCCAGTACTTC. Amino acid sequence: CASSPPGGIRETQYF.

The chain employs TRBV7-3 and TRBJ2-6, with D perhaps matching TRBD2 (5 bases). From germline, CDR1 is SGHTA and CDR2 FQGTGA. CDR3 length: 16 residues. The V gene lost 1 base and the J gene lost 0 bases, with 7 bases spanning the gap. In nucleotides, the CDR3 is TGTGCCAGCAGCTTAATTGGACTCTCTGGGGCCAACGTCCTGACTTTC. This codes for CASSLIGLSGANVLTF.

The chain joins TRBV27 to TRBJ1-1; D is uncertain. The CDR3 consists of 13 residues. Germline CDR1 and CDR2: MNHEY and SMNVEV (reference sequence). Trimming shortened V by 3 bases and J by 1 base, and 6 bases separated the two germline ends. The CDR3 nucleotides are TGTGCCAGCAGTTTCGTCAGGAACACTGAAGCTTTCTTT. Its translation is CASSFVRNTEAFF.

V is TRBV5-6 and J is TRBJ2-2, with D possibly matching TRBD1 (5 bases). Trimming cost V 4 bases and J 2 bases, with 12 bases left between them. The germline CDR1 and CDR2 sequences are SGHDT and YYEEEE. The CDR3 runs 15 residues. The CDR3 spells CASSPDRANTGELFF. CDR3 sequence (DNA): TGTGCCAGCAGCCCCGACAGAGCCAACACCGGGGAGCTGTTTTTT.

The CDR3 protein is CASSGQGSSYEQYF. CDR3 DNA sequence: TGTGCCAGCAGTGGACAGGGGAGCTCCTACGAGCAGTACTTC. The chain recombines TRBV2 with TRBJ2-7, with 8 positions matching TRBD1. CDR1 and CDR2 from the germline V gene are SNHLY and FYNNEI. The CDR3 length is 14 residues. V was clipped by 4 bases and J by 0 bases; unmatched bases: 2. Based on the CDR3 plus reference TRBV2 and TRBJ2-7, the full variable domain is EPEVTQTPSHQVTQMGQEVILRCVPISNHLYFYWYRQILGQKVEFLVSFYNNEISEKSEIFDDQFSVERPDGSNFTLKIRSTKLEDSAMYFCASSGQGSSYEQYFGPGTRLTVT.

The genes are TRBV18 and TRBJ1-1; the D gene is possibly TRBD1 (6 bases). The germline gives CDR1 KGHSH, CDR2 LQKENI. The CDR3 runs to 14 residues. V was shortened by 3 bases and J by 6 bases, with 14 bases between the two germline ends. The CDR3 reads CASSPPQGFAEAFF. The CDR3 DNA sequence: TGTGCCAGCTCACCGCCACAGGGTTTTGCTGAAGCTTTCTTT.

The V call is TRBV3-1 (or the pseudogene TRBV3-2), the J call TRBJ1-2; no clear D. The CDR3 loop spans 13 amino acids. Germline V gene data show CDR1 as LGHDT and CDR2 as YNNKEL (reference sequence). Trimming cost V 5 bases and J 1 base, with 8 bases left between them. CDR3 residues: CASSLGSNYGYTF. The CDR3 region has the DNA TGTGCCAGCAGCTTGGGCAGTAACTATGGCTACACCTTC.

Only one count was recorded for this clone. J is TRBJ2-1 and V is TRBV5-1; 7 bases are a match to TRBD2. V lost 0 bases and J lost 0; bases outside the gene matches: 6. The CDR3 is made up of 17 amino acids. Germline V gene data show CDR1 as SGHRS and CDR2 as YFSETQ. The CDR3 sequence: CASSLDIAGSSYNEQFF. CDR3 bases: TGCGCCAGCAGCTTGGATATAGCGGGCAGCTCCTACAATGAGCAGTTCTTC.

This clone has a single count. The chain carries TRBV12-5 and TRBJ2-7; tentative D call: TRBD2 (6 bases). The ends were cut back, 4 bases at V and 3 bases at J, with 16 bases in the middle. The CDR3 spans 15 residues. The germline V gene has CDR1 LGHNT and CDR2 FRNRAP. CDR3 region: CASGSLGLGGYEQYF. DNA for the CDR3: TGTGCTAGTGGTTCGCTGGGACTGGGAGGCTACGAGCAGTACTTC.

The V call is TRBV7-9, the J call TRBJ1-4; weak D call: TRBD1 (6 bases). From germline, CDR1 is SEHNR and CDR2 FQNEAQ (reference sequence). Trimming took off 6 bases at V and 10 bases at J, with 21 bases between the two ends. The CDR3 is made up of 15 amino acids. The CDR3 DNA reads TGTGCCAGCAGTCAACAATTCCAAGGACAGACAAAACTGTTTTTT. Translation gives CASSQQFQGQTKLFF.

As DNA, the CDR3 is TGTGCCAGCAGGTCGACAGGGAGGAAAAACATTCAGTACTTC. This sequence encodes CASRSTGRKNIQYF. The rearrangement links TRBV28 to TRBJ2-4, with D perhaps matching TRBD1 (7 bases). This CDR3 comprises 14 residues. Germline V gene sequence: CDR1 MDHEN, CDR2 SYDVKM. V gave up 6 bases and J gave up 4 bases, with 13 bases separating them.

The chain recombines TRBV28 with TRBJ1-4; D may be TRBD1 (5 bases). Germline V lookup: CDR1 MDHEN, CDR2 SYDVKM. The CDR3 is made up of 13 amino acids. The ends were cut back, 8 bases at V and 4 bases at J, with 11 bases in the middle. In DNA, the CDR3 is TGTGCCAGCTGCGGGACGGATAATGAAAAACTGTTTTTT. Protein product: CASCGTDNEKLFF.

The chain has TRBV28 and TRBJ1-4, with a possible D match to TRBD1 (6 bases). The V and J ends lost 3 bases and 5 bases respectively, with 10 bases between them. The CDR3 covers 14 residues. The germline V gene encodes CDR1 MDHEN and CDR2 SYDVKM. As DNA, the CDR3 is TGTGCCAGCAGTTTCTTTACAGGGAATGAAAAACTGTTTTTT. Translated: CASSFFTGNEKLFF.

V is TRBV19 and J is TRBJ1-5, with 11 bases identical to TRBD1. The CDR3 contains 15 residues. Germline V gives CDR1 LNHDA, CDR2 SQIVND (reference sequence). After removal of 4 bases from V and 8 bases from J, the junction contained 7 bases not matched to a gene. The CDR3 DNA reads as TGTGCCAGTAGTACCCGGACAGGGGGCAGTAAGCCCCAGCATTTT. It yields the protein CASSTRTGGSKPQHF.

The chain uses TRBV10-1 and TRBJ2-3; a weak D match, TRBD2 (7 bases). The V and J ends lost 8 bases and 6 bases respectively, with 15 bases between them. CDR1 is WNHNN, CDR2 SYGVQD, per germline (reference sequence). The CDR3 is 13 amino acids. This CDR3 reads CASGPGRGDTQYF. For the CDR3, the DNA is TGCGCCAGCGGTCCAGGGAGGGGGGATACGCAGTATTTT.